This T cell receptor beta chain is drawn from a study of blood T cell repertoires in COVID-19. About the study: In each case, the material was cDNA or gDNA derived from T cells, B-cell-depleted T cells, or PBMCs.

Some clones are missing from TCRdb's copy, which holds only in-frame ones; the method was immunoSEQ multiplex PCR. The sample has just over 350,000 clones, less than 90% seen once; the top ten hold around 3%. CDR3 length: 13 residues. Trimming took off 2 bases at V and 4 bases at J, with 10 bases between the two ends. Germline V gene data show CDR1 as SGHKS and CDR2 as YYEKEE (reference sequence). Individuals drawn from 20 to 25 US areas were about 18 to 95 years old. In assigning cohorts, the study relied on participant-reported clinical history. All recovered Cohort 3 donors got two negative PCRs, got clearance, or saw symptom resolution.

The receptor's source is a woman in her thirties who had recovered from COVID-19. The V gene is TRBV5-5, the J gene TRBJ2-7, with D unclear. Specimen: PBMCs or T cells enriched from blood (not recorded which). CDR3 protein: CASSLTDLYEQYF. The CDR3, as DNA: TGTGCCAGCAGCTTAACAGACCTTTACGAGCAGTACTTC. The full variable domain, its missing parts supplied by reference TRBV5-5 and TRBJ2-7, is DAGVTQSPTHLIKTRGQQVTLRCSPISGHKSVSWYQQVLGQGPQFIFQYYEKEERGRGNFPDRFSARQFPNYSSELNVNALLLGDSALYLCASSLTDLYEQYFGPGTRLTVT.